A single sample is the source of the 5 T cell receptor beta chains below, sequenced in a study of T cell changes during pregnancy in multiple sclerosis. Sequencing was performed with immunoSEQ multiplex PCR; in TCRdb, only in-frame clones are kept and a portion is missing. In the table there are about 110,000 clones, 92% of which are singletons. Sequenced here: peripheral blood, sampled in the third trimester of pregnancy. The receptors stem from a female donor in good health, enrolled as a control in a pregnancy study.

The chain combines TRBV29-1 with TRBJ1-1; 8 bases map to TRBD1. The V and J ends lost 4 bases and 4 bases, in that order; junction bases with no gene match: 5. The CDR3 sequence is 13 residues long. In germline, CDR1 is SQVTM, CDR2 ANQGSEA. CDR3 amino acids: CSVAGGKSTEAFF. DNA for the CDR3: TGCAGCGTTGCAGGGGGCAAGAGCACTGAAGCTTTCTTT.

The chain has TRBV7-2 and TRBJ1-2, with D possibly being TRBD1 (6 bases). V dropped 1 base and J dropped 8 bases, with 17 bases sitting between them. CDR3 length: 15 residues. Germline CDR1 and CDR2: SGHTA and FQGNSA. CDR3 sequence: CASSLDHTGIEGYTF. The CDR3, as DNA: TGTGCCAGCAGCTTAGATCATACAGGGATTGAGGGCTACACCTTC.

This clone was seen once. The chain couples TRBV7-3 to TRBJ2-1, with D maybe TRBD1 (5 bases). Germline assignment: CDR1 SGHTA and CDR2 FQGTGA. V was clipped by 3 bases and J by 1 base, with 10 bases between them. This CDR3 spans 15 amino acids. This CDR3 is CASSLGHRSYNEQFF. In DNA form, the CDR3 reads TGTGCCAGCAGCTTGGGGCATAGGTCCTACAATGAGCAGTTCTTC.

The chain employs TRBV5-6 and TRBJ2-5; no definite D call. Trimming stripped 4 bases from V and 2 bases from J, with 9 bases between. Germline assignment: CDR1 SGHDT and CDR2 YYEEEE. CDR3 size: 13 residues. Written as DNA, the CDR3 is TGTGCCAGCAGCCCATACATACAAGAGACCCAGTACTTC. This codes for CASSPYIQETQYF.

In this sample, this clone turned up once. The rearrangement joins TRBV10-3 to TRBJ1-2; a possible D gene is TRBD1 (5 bases). V dropped 2 bases and J dropped 5 bases, with 15 bases sitting between them. The germline gives CDR1 ENHRY, CDR2 SYGVKD. CDR3 length equals 15 residues. Here the CDR3 reads CAISELSDSLYGYTF. CDR3 sequence (DNA): TGTGCCATCAGTGAGCTATCCGACAGCCTATATGGCTACACCTTC.